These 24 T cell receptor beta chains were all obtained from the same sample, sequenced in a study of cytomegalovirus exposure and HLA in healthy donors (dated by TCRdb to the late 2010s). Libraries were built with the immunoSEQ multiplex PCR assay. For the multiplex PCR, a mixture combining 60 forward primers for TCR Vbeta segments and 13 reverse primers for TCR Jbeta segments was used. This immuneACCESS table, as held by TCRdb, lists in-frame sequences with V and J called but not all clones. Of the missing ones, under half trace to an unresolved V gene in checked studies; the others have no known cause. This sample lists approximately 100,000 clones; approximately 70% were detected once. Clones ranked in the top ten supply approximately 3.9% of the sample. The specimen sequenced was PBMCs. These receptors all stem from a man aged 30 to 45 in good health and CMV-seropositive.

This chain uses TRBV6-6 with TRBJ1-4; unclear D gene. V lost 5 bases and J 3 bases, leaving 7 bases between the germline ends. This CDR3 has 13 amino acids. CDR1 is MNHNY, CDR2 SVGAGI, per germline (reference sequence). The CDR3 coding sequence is TGTGCCAGCAGTGCGGCCCCTAATGAAAAACTGTTTTTT. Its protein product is CASSAAPNEKLFF.

CDR3 protein: CASTREGDTGELFF. The DNA for the CDR3 is TGTGCCAGCACCCGGGAGGGAGACACCGGGGAGCTGTTTTTT. This rearrangement joins TRBV5-5 to TRBJ2-2, with 8 bases that match TRBD2. Germline-derived CDR1 and CDR2 are SGHKS and YYEKEE (reference sequence). V dropped 6 bases and J dropped 3; count of bases not matched to a gene: 4. The CDR3 has 14 residues.

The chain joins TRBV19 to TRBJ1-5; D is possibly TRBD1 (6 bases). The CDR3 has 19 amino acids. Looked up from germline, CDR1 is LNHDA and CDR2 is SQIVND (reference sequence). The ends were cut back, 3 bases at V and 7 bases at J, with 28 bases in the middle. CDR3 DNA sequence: TGTGCCAGTAGTATCCCGGGCCGAACAGGGCCAGGGCCAGGACAGCCCCAGCATTTT. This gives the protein CASSIPGRTGPGPGQPQHF.

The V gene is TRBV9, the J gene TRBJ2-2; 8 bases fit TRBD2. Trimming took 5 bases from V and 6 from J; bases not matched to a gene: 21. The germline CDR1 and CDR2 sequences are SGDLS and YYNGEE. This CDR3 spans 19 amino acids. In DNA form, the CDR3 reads TGTGCCAGCAGTTTGCGAGCGGGGGCCACGTCATGGGGGGCCGGGGAGCTGTTTTTT. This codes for CASSLRAGATSWGAGELFF. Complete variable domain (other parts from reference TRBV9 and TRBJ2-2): DSGVTQTPKHLITATGQRVTLRCSPRSGDLSVYWYQQSLDQGLQFLIQYYNGEERAKGNILERFSAQQFPDLHSELNLSSLELGDSALYFCASSLRAGATSWGAGELFFGEGSRLTVL.

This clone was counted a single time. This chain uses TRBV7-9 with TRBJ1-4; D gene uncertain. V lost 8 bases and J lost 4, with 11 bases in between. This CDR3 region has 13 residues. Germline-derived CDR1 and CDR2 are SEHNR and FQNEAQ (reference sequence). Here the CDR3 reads CASPGADNEKLFF. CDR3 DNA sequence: TGTGCCAGCCCCGGAGCGGATAATGAAAAACTGTTTTTT.

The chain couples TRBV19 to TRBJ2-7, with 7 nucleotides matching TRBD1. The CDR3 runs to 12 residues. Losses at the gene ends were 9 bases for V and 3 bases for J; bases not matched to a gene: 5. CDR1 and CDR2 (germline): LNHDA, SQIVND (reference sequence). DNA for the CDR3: TGTGCCAGCAGCCGACAGGGCTACGAGCAGTACTTC. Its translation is CASSRQGYEQYF.

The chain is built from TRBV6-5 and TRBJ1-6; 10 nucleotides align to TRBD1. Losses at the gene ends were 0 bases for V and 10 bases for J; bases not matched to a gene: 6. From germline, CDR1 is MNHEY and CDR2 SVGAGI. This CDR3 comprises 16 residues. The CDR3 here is CASSYSTGGAWSPLHF. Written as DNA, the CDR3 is TGTGCCAGCAGTTACTCGACAGGGGGCGCTTGGTCACCCCTCCACTTT.

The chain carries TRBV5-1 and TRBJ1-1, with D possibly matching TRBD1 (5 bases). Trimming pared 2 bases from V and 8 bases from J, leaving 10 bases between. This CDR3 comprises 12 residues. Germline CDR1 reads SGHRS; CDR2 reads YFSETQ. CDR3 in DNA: TGCGCCAGCAGCTTCGACGGGGGGGAAGCTTTCTTT. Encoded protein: CASSFDGGEAFF.

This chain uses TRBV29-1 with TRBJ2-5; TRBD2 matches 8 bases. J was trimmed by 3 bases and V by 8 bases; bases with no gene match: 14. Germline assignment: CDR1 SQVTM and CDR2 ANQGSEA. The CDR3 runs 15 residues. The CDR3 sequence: CSFDSSGESEETQYF. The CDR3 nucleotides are TGCAGCTTCGACAGTAGCGGGGAGAGTGAAGAGACCCAGTACTTC.

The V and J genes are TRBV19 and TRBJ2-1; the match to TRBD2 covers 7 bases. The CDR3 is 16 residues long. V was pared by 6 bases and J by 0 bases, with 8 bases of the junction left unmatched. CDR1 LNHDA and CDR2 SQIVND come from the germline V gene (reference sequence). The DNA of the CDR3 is TGTGCCAGTAGCCTTGAAGGCGGGAGCTCCTACAATGAGCAGTTCTTC. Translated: CASSLEGGSSYNEQFF.

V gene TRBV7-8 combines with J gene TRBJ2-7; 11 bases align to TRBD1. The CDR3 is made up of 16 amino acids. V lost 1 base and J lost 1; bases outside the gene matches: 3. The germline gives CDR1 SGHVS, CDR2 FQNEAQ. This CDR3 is CASSLEGQGGSYEQYF. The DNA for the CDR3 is TGTGCCAGCAGCTTAGAGGGACAGGGGGGTTCCTACGAGCAGTACTTC.

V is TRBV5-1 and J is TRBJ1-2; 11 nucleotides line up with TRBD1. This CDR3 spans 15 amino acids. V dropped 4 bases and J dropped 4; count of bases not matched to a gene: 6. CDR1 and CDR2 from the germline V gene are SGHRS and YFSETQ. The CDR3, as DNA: TGCGCCAGCAGCCCTGGGACAGGGGGAAGCTATGGCTACACCTTC. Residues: CASSPGTGGSYGYTF.

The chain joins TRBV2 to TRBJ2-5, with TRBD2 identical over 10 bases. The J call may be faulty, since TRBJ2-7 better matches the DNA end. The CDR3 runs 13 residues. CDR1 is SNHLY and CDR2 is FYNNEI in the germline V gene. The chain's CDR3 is CASSSGGVYEQYF. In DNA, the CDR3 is TGTGCCAGCAGTAGCGGGGGGGTGTACGAGCAGTACTTC.

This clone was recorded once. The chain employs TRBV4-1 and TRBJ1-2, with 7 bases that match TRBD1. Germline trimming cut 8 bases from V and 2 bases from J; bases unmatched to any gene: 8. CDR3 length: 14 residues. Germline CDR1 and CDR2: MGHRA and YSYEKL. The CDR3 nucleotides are TGCGCCAGCGGGACAGAGGCGGCCAACTATGGCTACACCTTC. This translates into CASGTEAANYGYTF.

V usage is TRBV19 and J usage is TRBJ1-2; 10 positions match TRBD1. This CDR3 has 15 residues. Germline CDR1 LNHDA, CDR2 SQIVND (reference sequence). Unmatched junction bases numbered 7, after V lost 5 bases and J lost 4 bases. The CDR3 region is CASSLRQGAPYGYTF. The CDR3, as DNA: TGTGCCAGTAGTCTCAGACAGGGGGCCCCCTATGGCTACACCTTC.

Here the CDR3 DNA reads TGTGCCTGCCGGGACAGGCATGGCTACACCTTC. Its translation is CACRDRHGYTF. The V call is TRBV30, the J call TRBJ1-2, with 8 bases fitting TRBD1. The CDR3 is made up of 11 amino acids. J lost 6 bases, V lost 6 bases, and 3 bases had no gene match. Germline CDR1 GTSNPN, CDR2 SVGIG (reference sequence). Using reference TRBV30 and TRBJ1-2 for the parts outside the CDR3, the full variable domain is SQTIHQWPATLVQPVGSPLSLECTVEGTSNPNLYWYRQAAGRGLQLLFYSVGIGQISSEVPQNLSASRPQDRQFILSSKKLLLSDSGFYLCACRDRHGYTFGSGTRLTVV.

The chain's CDR3 is CASTALKAGGRIEQFF. Written as DNA, the CDR3 is TGCGCCAGCACCGCTCTCAAAGCGGGGGGGCGGATTGAGCAGTTCTTC. The rearrangement links TRBV4-1 to TRBJ2-1, with 10 bases that match TRBD2. Germline assignment: CDR1 MGHRA and CDR2 YSYEKL. V gave up 7 bases and J gave up 9 bases; unmatched junction bases: 15. The CDR3 is 16 amino acids.

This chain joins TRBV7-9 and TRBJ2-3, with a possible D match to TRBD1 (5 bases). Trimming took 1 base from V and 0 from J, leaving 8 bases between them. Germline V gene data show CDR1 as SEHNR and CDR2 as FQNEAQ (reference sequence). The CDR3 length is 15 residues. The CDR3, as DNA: TGTGCCAGCAGCTTAGGACAGCTTAGCACAGATACGCAGTATTTT. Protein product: CASSLGQLSTDTQYF.

CDR3 in DNA: TGTGCCAGCAGCCCAACTAGGGCGGCTCGGCAGTACTTC. This sequence encodes CASSPTRAARQYF. The chain joins TRBV14 to TRBJ2-7; D is possibly TRBD2 (5 bases). Per germline, CDR1 SGHDN and CDR2 FVKESK. Trimming pared 4 bases from V and 9 bases from J, leaving 16 bases between. The CDR3 loop spans 13 amino acids.

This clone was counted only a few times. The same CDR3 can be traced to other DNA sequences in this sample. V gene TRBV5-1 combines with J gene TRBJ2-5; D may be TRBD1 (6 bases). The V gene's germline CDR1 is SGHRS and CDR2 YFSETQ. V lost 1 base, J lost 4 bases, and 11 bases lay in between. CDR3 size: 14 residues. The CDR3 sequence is CASSLLGAGETQYF. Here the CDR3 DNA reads TGCGCCAGCAGCTTGTTGGGGGCTGGAGAGACCCAGTACTTC. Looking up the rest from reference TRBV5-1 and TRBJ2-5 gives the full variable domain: KAGVTQTPRYLIKTRGQQVTLSCSPISGHRSVSWYQQTPGQGLQFLFEYFSETQRNKGNFPGRFSGRQFSNSRSEMNVSTLELGDSALYLCASSLLGAGETQYFGPGTRLLVL.

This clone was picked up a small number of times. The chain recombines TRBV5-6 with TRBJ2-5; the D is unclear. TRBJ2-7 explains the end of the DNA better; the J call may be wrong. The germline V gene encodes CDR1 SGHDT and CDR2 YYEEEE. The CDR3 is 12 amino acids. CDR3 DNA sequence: TGTGCCAGCAGCTTAATGGGCTACGAGCAGTACTTC. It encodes CASSLMGYEQYF.

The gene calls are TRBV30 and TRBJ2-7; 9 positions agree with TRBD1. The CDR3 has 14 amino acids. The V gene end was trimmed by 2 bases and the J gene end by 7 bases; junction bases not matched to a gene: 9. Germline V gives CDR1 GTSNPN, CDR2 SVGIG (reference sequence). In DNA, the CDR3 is TGTGCCTGGAGTTCCGGGACAGGGAGTATGGAGCAGTACTTC. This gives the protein CAWSSGTGSMEQYF.

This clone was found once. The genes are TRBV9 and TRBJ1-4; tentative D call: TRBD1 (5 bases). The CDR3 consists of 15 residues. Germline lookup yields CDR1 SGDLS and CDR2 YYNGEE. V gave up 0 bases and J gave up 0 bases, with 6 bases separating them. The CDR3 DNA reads TGTGCCAGCAGCGTAGGGACAACAACTAATGAAAAACTGTTTTTT. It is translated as CASSVGTTTNEKLFF.

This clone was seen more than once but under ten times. CDR3 nucleotide sequence: TGCGCCAGCAGCTTGACAGGGAACACTGAAGCTTTCTTT. Translation: CASSLTGNTEAFF. The rearrangement links TRBV5-1 to TRBJ1-1, with a possible D match to TRBD1 (5 bases). Germline V gene sequence: CDR1 SGHRS, CDR2 YFSETQ. This CDR3 is 13 amino acids long. V lost 1 base, J lost 1 base, and 5 bases lay in between.